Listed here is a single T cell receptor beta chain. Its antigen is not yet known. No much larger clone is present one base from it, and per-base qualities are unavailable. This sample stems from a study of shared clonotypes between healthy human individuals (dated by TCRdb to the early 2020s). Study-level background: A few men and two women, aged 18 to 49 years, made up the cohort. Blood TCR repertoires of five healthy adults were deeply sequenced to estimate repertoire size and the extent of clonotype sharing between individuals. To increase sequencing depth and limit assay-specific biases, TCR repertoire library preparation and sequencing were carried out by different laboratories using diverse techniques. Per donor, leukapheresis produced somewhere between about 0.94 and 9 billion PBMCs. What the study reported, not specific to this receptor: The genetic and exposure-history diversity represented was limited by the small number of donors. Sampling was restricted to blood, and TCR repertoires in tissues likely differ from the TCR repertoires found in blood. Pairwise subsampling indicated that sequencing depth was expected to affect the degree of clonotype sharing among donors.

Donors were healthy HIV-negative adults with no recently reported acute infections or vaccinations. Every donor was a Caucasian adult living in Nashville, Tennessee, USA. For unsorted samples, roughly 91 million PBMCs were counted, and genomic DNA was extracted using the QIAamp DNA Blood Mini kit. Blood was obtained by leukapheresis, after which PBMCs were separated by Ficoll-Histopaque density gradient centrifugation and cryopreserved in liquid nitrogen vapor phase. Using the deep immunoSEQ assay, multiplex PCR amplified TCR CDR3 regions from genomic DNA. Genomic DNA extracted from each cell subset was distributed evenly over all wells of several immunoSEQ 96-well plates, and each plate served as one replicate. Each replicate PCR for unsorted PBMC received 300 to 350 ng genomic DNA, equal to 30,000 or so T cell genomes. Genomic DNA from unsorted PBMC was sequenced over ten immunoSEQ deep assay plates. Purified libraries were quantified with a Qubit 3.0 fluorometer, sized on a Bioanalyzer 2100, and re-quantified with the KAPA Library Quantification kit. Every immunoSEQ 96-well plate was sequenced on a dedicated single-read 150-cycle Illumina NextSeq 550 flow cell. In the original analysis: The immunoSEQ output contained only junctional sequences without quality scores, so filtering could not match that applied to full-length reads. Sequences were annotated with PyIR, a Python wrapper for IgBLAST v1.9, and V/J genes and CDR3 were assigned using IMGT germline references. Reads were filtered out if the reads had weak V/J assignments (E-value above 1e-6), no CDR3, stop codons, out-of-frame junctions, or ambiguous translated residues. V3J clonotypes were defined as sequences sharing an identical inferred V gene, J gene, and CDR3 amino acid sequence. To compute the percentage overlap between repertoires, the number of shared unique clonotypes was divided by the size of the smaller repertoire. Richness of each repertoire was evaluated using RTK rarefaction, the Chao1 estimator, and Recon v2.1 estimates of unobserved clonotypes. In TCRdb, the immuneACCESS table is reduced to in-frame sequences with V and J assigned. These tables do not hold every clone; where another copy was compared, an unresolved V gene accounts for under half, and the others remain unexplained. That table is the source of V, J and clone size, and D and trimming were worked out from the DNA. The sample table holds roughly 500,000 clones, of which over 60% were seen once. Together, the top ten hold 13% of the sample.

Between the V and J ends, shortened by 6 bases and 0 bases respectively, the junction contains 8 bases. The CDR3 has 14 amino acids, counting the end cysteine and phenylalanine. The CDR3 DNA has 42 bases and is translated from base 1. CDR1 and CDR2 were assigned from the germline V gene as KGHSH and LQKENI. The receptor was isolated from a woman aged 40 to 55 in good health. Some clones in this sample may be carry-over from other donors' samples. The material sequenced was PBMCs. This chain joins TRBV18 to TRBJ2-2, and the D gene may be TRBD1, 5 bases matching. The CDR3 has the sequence CASSAGSNTGELFF. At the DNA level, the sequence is TGTGCCAGCTCGGCAGGGTCGAACACCGGGGAGCTGTTTTTT.